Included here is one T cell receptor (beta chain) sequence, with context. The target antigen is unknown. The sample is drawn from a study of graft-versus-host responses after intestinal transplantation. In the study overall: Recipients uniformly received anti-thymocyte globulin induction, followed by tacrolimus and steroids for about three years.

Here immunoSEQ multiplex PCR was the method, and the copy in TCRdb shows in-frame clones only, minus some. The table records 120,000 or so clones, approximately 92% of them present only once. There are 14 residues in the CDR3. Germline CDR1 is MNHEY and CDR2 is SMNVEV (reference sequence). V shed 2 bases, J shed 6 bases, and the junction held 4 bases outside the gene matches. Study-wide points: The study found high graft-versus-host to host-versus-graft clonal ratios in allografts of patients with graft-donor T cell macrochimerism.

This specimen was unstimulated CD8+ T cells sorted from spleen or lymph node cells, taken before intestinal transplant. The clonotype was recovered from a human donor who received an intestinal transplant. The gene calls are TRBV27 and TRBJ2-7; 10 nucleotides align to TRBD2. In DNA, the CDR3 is TGTGCCAGCAGTTTAACAGCGGGAGGGCCCGAGCAGTACTTC. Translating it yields CASSLTAGGPEQYF.